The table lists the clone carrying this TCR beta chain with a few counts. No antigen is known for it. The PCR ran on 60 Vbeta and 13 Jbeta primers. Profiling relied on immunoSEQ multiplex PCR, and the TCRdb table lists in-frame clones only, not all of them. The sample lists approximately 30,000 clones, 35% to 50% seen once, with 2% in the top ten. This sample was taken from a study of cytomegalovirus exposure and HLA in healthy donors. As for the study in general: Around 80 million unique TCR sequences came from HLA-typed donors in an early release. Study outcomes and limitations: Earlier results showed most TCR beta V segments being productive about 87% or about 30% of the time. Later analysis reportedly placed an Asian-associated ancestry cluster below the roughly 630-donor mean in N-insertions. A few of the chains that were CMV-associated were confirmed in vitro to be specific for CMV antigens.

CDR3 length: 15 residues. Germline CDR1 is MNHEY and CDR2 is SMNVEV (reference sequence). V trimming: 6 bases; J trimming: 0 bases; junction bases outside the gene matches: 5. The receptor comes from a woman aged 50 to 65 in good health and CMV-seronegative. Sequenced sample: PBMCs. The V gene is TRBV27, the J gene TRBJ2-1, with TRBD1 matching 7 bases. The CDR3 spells CASRKTGSSYNEQFF. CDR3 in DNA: TGTGCCAGCAGGAAGACAGGGAGCTCCTACAATGAGCAGTTCTTC.